The next 6 T cell receptor beta chains were all read from a single sample in a study of molecular identifiers for immune sequencing clone quantification. TCRdb passed the PCR reads through MiXCR, listing each CDR3 protein once. The top ten clones hold about 0.81% of a sample with some 590,000 distinct CDR3 sequences, 25% of them seen once. The specimen was naive CD8+ T cells from blood, with Jurkat cell RNA spiked in. Subset noted: FACS-sorted CD8+CD4-CCR7+CD45RA+ naive T cells. The receptors originated from a human donor in good health. Some libraries in this study had Jurkat cell RNA spiked in.

This clonotype was detected only a few times. This chain connects TRBV19 to TRBJ2-6, with TRBD1 matching over 7 bases. The CDR3 sequence is 17 residues long. Germline CDR1 and CDR2: LNHDA and SQIVND (reference sequence). Trimming took 6 bases from V and 0 from J; bases not matched to a gene: 8. The CDR3 loop is CASSWDSIFSGANVLTF. Here the CDR3 DNA reads TGTGCCAGTAGCTGGGACAGCATATTCTCTGGGGCCAACGTCCTGACTTTC.

Notes on this clonotype: A read error is possible here, since a much larger clone lies one base away. The J gene is TRBJ2-7, the V gene TRBV28, with 10 bases identical to TRBD2. Germline CDR1 and CDR2: MDHEN and SYDVKM. CDR3 length: 16 residues. V lost 5 bases and J lost 2; bases outside the gene matches: 9. The CDR3 loop is CASSTELAGRAYEQYF. CDR3 nucleotides: TGTGCCAGCAGTACGGAACTAGCGGGAAGAGCCTACGAGCAGTACTTC.

This clonotype appeared many times. This rearrangement joins TRBV7-2 to TRBJ2-1, with 12 nucleotides matching TRBD2. The germline V gene encodes CDR1 SGHTA and CDR2 FQGNSA. The CDR3 is 18 residues long. Trimming took 5 bases from V and 3 from J; bases not matched to a gene: 11. This CDR3 reads CASSPTSGSFRGYNEQFF. The DNA for the CDR3 is TGTGCCAGCAGCCCGACTAGCGGGAGTTTCCGGGGCTACAATGAGCAGTTCTTC.

Many counts were recorded for this clonotype. CDR3 in amino acids: CSARDIGGQPYEQYF. The CDR3 DNA reads as TGCAGTGCTAGAGATATCGGGGGACAACCCTACGAGCAGTACTTC. This chain uses TRBV20-1 with TRBJ2-7; the D call may be TRBD1 or TRBD2 (6 bases each). The CDR3 is 15 residues long. Germline V CDR1 and CDR2: DFQATT, SNEGSKA (reference sequence). V was shortened by 0 bases and J by 2 bases, with 14 bases between the two germline ends.

The chain couples TRBV24-1 to TRBJ1-1; 9 nucleotides line up with TRBD1. The CDR3 loop spans 13 amino acids. Trimming took 9 bases from V and 3 from J; bases not matched to a gene: 4. Germline CDR1 reads KGHDR; CDR2 reads SFDVKD. CDR3 DNA sequence: TGTGCCACCGAACAGGGGGCGCACACTGAAGCTTTCTTT. Translation: CATEQGAHTEAFF.

The table lists this clonotype with a few counts. The chain employs TRBV6-6 and TRBJ1-5, with D possibly being TRBD1 (5 bases). Per the germline V gene, CDR1 is MNHNY and CDR2 is SVGAGI (reference sequence). Trimming left V 0 bases short and J 6 bases short, with 9 bases between. The CDR3 spans 14 residues. CDR3 in amino acids: CASSYSEGLQPQHF. The CDR3 DNA reads as TGTGCCAGCAGTTACTCGGAGGGGCTTCAGCCCCAGCATTTT.